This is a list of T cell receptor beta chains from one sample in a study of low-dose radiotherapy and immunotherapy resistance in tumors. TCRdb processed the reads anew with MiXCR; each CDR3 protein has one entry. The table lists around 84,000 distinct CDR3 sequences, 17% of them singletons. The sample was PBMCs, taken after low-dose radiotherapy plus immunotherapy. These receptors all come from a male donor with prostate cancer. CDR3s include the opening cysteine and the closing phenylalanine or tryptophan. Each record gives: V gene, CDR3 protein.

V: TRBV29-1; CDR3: CSVARQGYEQYF
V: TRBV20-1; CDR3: CSAGPSGSYNEQFF
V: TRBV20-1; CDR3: CSAGDLRLAGVPETDTQYF
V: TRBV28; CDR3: CASSSGARPQHF
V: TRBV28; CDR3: CASKGPSLQLQHF
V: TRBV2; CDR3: CASSDTGLGEQYF
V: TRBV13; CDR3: CASSSSGSSGLFF
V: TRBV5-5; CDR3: CASSLEGQYQETQYF
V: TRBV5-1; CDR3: CASSFSGFDEQFF
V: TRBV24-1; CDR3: CATSGFNSNQPQHF
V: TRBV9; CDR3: CASSEEGLLGRGYDPDTQYF
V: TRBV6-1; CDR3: CASTQLAGAFYEQFF
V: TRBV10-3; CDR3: CAISGTNSYGYTF
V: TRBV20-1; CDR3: CSAIGQGETQYF
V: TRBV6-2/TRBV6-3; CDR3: CASSATGYTQYF
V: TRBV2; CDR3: CASKNTFGSYEQYF
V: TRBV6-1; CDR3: CAISDEEAAGRTGELFF
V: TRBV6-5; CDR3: CASRDTSGASDEQFF
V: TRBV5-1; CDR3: CASSLGQAPYEQYF
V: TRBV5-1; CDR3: CASSTDRAADTQYF
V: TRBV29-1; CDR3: CSVARGGFGSYEQFF
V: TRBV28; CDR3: CASSALGQGGSYEQYF
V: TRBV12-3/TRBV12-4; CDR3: CASSLAGVLDTQYF
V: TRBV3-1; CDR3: CASSRVGAGTTDTQYF
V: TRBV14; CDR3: CASSRVQVADPDGYTF
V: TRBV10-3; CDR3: CAISGQGKANEQFF
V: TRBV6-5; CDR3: CASRTGLLAGDYNEQFF